These 20 T cell receptor beta chains were sequenced from one sample in a study of cytotoxic CD8 clonotypes in ibrutinib-treated CLL. Profiling relied on immunoSEQ multiplex PCR, and the TCRdb table lists in-frame clones only, not all of them. The sample includes fewer than 75,000 clones, roughly 71% of them seen just once. Material: PBMCs, obtained after 12 months of ibrutinib treatment. Receptors originate from a human donor with chronic lymphocytic leukemia.

J is TRBJ2-1 and V is TRBV6-1; no clear D gene. V lost 3 bases, J lost 4 bases, and 4 bases lay in between. The CDR3 has 12 residues. Per germline, CDR1 MNHNS and CDR2 SASEGT. CDR3 nucleotide sequence: TGTGCCAGCAGTGAGTCTTACAATGAGCAGTTCTTC. It translates to CASSESYNEQFF.

The rearrangement uses TRBV5-1 and TRBJ2-1; 8 bases align to TRBD1. J was trimmed by 8 bases and V by 0 bases; bases with no gene match: 7. Germline loops: CDR1 SGHRS, CDR2 YFSETQ. The CDR3 runs 15 residues. The CDR3 DNA sequence: TGCGCCAGCAGCTTGGGGACAGGGTATAACGATGAGCAGTTCTTC. It translates to CASSLGTGYNDEQFF.

The chain links TRBV14 to TRBJ2-7; perhaps TRBD2 as D (6 bases). The germline V gene has CDR1 SGHDN and CDR2 FVKESK. The V end was cut by 5 bases, the J end by 3 bases, with 17 bases between. The CDR3 consists of 15 residues. CDR3 in DNA: TGTGCCAGCAGCACAGGAGGGGCCGAAAACTACGAGCAGTACTTC. This gives the protein CASSTGGAENYEQYF. Full variable domain (rest looked up from reference TRBV14 and TRBJ2-7): EAGVTQFPSHSVIEKGQTVTLRCDPISGHDNLYWYRRVMGKEIKFLLHFVKESKQDESGMPNNRFLAERTGGTYSTLKVQPAELEDSGVYFCASSTGGAENYEQYFGPGTRLTVT.

V is TRBV14 and J is TRBJ2-3; 12 positions match TRBD2. Germline trimming cut 4 bases from V and 5 bases from J; bases unmatched to any gene: 4. Germline V CDR1 and CDR2: SGHDN, FVKESK. The CDR3 sequence is 15 residues long. The CDR3 sequence is CASSPSTSGRDTQYF. In DNA form, the CDR3 reads TGTGCCAGCAGCCCCTCGACTAGCGGGAGAGATACGCAGTATTTT.

The V call is TRBV21-1, the J call TRBJ2-7; the table assigns TRBD2, which was not confirmed against the DNA. TRBV21-1 is a recognized pseudogene. The CDR3 spans 16 residues. The CDR3 nucleotides read TGTGCCAGCAGTCCCAAGCGGACTAGCGGGAGCTACGAGCAGTACTTC. Translation gives CASSPKRTSGSYEQYF.

CDR3: CTSSHILRDSYSYEQYF. In nucleotides, the CDR3 is TGCACCAGCAGCCACATACTCCGGGACTCCTACTCCTACGAGCAGTACTTC. The chain carries TRBV1 and TRBJ2-7; the listed D gene, TRBD2, was not tested against the DNA. TRBV1 is shown as a pseudogene. The CDR3 is made up of 17 amino acids.

V usage is TRBV19 and J usage is TRBJ2-1, with 11 bases fitting TRBD2. Germline CDR1 is LNHDA and CDR2 is SQIVND (reference sequence). The CDR3 is 16 residues long. The trim removed 5 bases at V and 9 bases at J, leaving 12 bases unmatched. For the CDR3, the DNA is TGTGCCAGTAGTCTGCAACTAGCGGGAGTCTTTGGTGAGCAGTTCTTC. Translated, it gives CASSLQLAGVFGEQFF. Together with reference TRBV19 and TRBJ2-1, the CDR3 gives the full variable domain: DGGITQSPKYLFRKEGQNVTLSCEQNLNHDAMYWYRQDPGQGLRLIYYSQIVNDFQKGDIAEGYSVSREKKESFPLTVTSAQKNPTAFYLCASSLQLAGVFGEQFFGPGTRLTVL.

The rearrangement uses TRBV27 and TRBJ2-1; no definite D call. Germline V gene lookup returns CDR1 MNHEY and CDR2 SMNVEV (reference sequence). Trimming cost V 8 bases and J 5 bases, with 19 bases left between them. The length of the CDR3 is 15 residues. The chain's CDR3 is CASGREPRSHNEQFF. CDR3 nucleotide sequence: TGTGCCAGCGGCCGTGAACCAAGGTCCCACAATGAGCAGTTCTTC.

CDR3 coding DNA: TGCGCCAGCAGCTCTTATCCAGGTAGCGAGCAGTACTTC. This encodes CASSSYPGSEQYF. The genes are TRBV5-1 and TRBJ2-7; D gene unclear. V lost 3 bases and J lost 6, with 13 bases in between. This CDR3 is 13 amino acids long. Germline CDR1 and CDR2: SGHRS and YFSETQ.

The chain couples TRBV25-1 to TRBJ2-1; the D gene is possibly TRBD1 (6 bases). The CDR3 length is 13 residues. The germline V gene has CDR1 MGHDK and CDR2 SYGVNS. V shed 6 bases and J shed 9 bases, with 15 bases lying between them. This chain's CDR3 is CASSQGTISEQFF. The CDR3 DNA follows: TGTGCCAGCAGCCAGGGGACAATTTCTGAGCAGTTCTTC.

The rearrangement uses TRBV7-2 and TRBJ2-2, with TRBD1 matching over 12 bases. Germline CDR1 is SGHTA and CDR2 is FQGNSA. CDR3 length: 16 amino acids. Trimming at V came to 3 bases and at J to 5 bases, leaving 4 bases not matched to a gene. The CDR3 reads CASSFGTGGRTGELFF. The DNA for the CDR3 is TGTGCCAGCAGCTTCGGGACAGGGGGCAGGACCGGGGAGCTGTTTTTT.

The chain is built from TRBV27 and TRBJ2-5, with D perhaps TRBD1 (5 bases). Per germline, CDR1 MNHEY and CDR2 SMNVEV (reference sequence). CDR3 length equals 15 residues. Trimming shortened V by 5 bases and J by 3 bases, and 16 bases separated the two germline ends. The CDR3 protein is CASSRAPRREETQYF. The CDR3 coding sequence is TGTGCCAGCAGTCGAGCCCCACGCAGGGAAGAGACCCAGTACTTC.

This clone has just one count. This chain uses TRBV19 with TRBJ1-5; D remains ambiguous. The CDR3 spans 13 residues. V lost 5 bases and J 4 bases, leaving 9 bases between the germline ends. Germline CDR1 reads LNHDA; CDR2 reads SQIVND (reference sequence). CDR3 coding DNA: TGTGCCAGTAGTCCCCCCCATAATCAGCCCCAGCATTTT. Protein: CASSPPHNQPQHF.

The chain couples TRBV7-9 to TRBJ2-7, with D perhaps TRBD1 (6 bases). The germline gives CDR1 SEHNR, CDR2 FQNEAQ (reference sequence). The V end lost 1 base, the J end lost 3 bases, and 10 bases lay between the germline ends. The CDR3 is 14 amino acids. As DNA, the CDR3 is TGTGCCAGCAGCTTAGTTACAGGGCACTACGAGCAGTACTTC. The encoded protein is CASSLVTGHYEQYF.

The chain carries TRBV5-1 and TRBJ2-7, with no clear D. Germline V gene data show CDR1 as SGHRS and CDR2 as YFSETQ. There are 14 residues in the CDR3. The ends were cut back, 1 base at V and 2 bases at J, with 10 bases in the middle. The CDR3 region has the DNA TGCGCCAGCAGCTTGCTGGGCAGCCCCTACGAGCAGTACTTC. Translation: CASSLLGSPYEQYF.

The CDR3 spells CASRGGSDTQYF. Written as DNA, the CDR3 is TGTGCCAGCAGGGGGGGATCAGATACGCAGTATTTT. This chain links TRBV9 with TRBJ2-3, with D maybe TRBD2 (6 bases). Trimming left V 5 bases short and J 4 bases short, with 8 bases between. CDR1 SGDLS and CDR2 YYNGEE come from the germline V gene. This CDR3 is 12 amino acids long.

The V and J genes are TRBV7-2 and TRBJ2-7; 7 nucleotides match TRBD2. CDR1 and CDR2 from the germline V gene are SGHTA and FQGNSA. J was trimmed by 0 bases and V by 5 bases; bases with no gene match: 4. CDR3 size: 14 residues. The chain's CDR3 is CASSRGLGSYEQYF. In DNA, the CDR3 is TGTGCCAGCAGCCGAGGACTAGGCTCCTACGAGCAGTACTTC.

V usage is TRBV6-1 and J usage is TRBJ2-7; TRBD1 aligns across 7 bases. Trimming took 6 bases from V and 2 from J; bases not matched to a gene: 7. The germline gives CDR1 MNHNS, CDR2 SASEGT. The CDR3 covers 14 residues. The CDR3 reads CASSLTGSAYEQYF. The DNA for the CDR3 is TGTGCCAGCAGCCTGACAGGGTCTGCCTACGAGCAGTACTTC.

V gene TRBV30 combines with J gene TRBJ1-1; no definite D call. This CDR3 spans 13 amino acids. Trimming pared 1 base from V and 0 bases from J, leaving 6 bases between. The germline CDR1 and CDR2 sequences are GTSNPN and SVGIG (reference sequence). Written as DNA, the CDR3 is TGTGCCTGGAGTGGGGCCATGAACACTGAAGCTTTCTTT. This codes for CAWSGAMNTEAFF.

The chain links TRBV9 to TRBJ2-7; perhaps D is TRBD1 or TRBD2 (5 bases each). This CDR3 region has 14 residues. Trimming took off 0 bases at V and 3 bases at J, with 10 bases between the two ends. Germline loops: CDR1 SGDLS, CDR2 YYNGEE. The CDR3 bases are TGTGCCAGCAGCGTAGCGGCAGGGAGCTACGAGCAGTACTTC. Residues: CASSVAAGSYEQYF.